Given below is one T cell receptor (beta chain) in context. This entry comes from a study of blood T cell repertoires in COVID-19. Looking at the study overall: The samples span acute and convalescent COVID-19 from the United States, Italy and Spain. PBMCs, B-cell-depleted T cells, or T cells were the source of the cDNA or gDNA that made up the material.

The CDR3 length is 15 residues. The germline CDR1 and CDR2 sequences are MNHEY and SVGEGT. After removal of 2 bases from V and 0 bases from J, the junction contained 4 bases not matched to a gene. How the authors handled the data: Reference gene primer amplification in the assay estimated nucleated cell counts. Generated by immunoSEQ multiplex PCR, the TCRdb table keeps only in-frame clones and is missing some. The V and J calls and clone size come from that table; D and trimming were worked out from the DNA. The sample records fewer than 300,000 clones, approximately 81% being singletons. This clonotype was sampled from a woman aged 18-30 years with acute or convalescent COVID-19. Sequenced: peripheral blood. V usage is TRBV6-2 or TRBV6-3 and J usage is TRBJ2-7; 7 bases line up with TRBD2. The CDR3 loop reads CASSYGLADSYEQYF. The CDR3 nucleotides are TGTGCCAGCAGTTACGGGCTAGCGGACTCCTACGAGCAGTACTTC.